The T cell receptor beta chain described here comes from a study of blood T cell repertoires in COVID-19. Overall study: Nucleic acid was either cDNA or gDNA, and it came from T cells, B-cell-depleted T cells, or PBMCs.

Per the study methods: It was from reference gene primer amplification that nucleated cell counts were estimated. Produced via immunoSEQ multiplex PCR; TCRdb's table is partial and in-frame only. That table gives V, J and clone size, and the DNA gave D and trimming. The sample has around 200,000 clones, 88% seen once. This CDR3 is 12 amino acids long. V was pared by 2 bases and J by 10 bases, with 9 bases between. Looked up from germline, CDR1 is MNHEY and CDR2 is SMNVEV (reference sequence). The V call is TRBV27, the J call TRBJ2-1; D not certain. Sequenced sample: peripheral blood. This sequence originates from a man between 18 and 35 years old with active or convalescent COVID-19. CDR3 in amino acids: CASSLTAGEQFF. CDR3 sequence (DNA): TGTGCCAGCAGTTTAACGGCAGGAGAGCAGTTCTTC.